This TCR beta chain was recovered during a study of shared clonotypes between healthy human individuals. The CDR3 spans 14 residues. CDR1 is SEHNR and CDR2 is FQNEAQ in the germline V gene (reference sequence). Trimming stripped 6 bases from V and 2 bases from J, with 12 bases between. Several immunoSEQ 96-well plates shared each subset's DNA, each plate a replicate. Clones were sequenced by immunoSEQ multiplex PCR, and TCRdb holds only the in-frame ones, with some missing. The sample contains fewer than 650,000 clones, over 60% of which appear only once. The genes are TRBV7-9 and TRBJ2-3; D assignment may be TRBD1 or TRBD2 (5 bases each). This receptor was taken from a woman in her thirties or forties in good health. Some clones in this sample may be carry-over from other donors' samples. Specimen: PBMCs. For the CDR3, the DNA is TGTGCCAGCAGAGCCGGGACCTCCACAGATACGCAGTATTTT. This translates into CASRAGTSTDTQYF.